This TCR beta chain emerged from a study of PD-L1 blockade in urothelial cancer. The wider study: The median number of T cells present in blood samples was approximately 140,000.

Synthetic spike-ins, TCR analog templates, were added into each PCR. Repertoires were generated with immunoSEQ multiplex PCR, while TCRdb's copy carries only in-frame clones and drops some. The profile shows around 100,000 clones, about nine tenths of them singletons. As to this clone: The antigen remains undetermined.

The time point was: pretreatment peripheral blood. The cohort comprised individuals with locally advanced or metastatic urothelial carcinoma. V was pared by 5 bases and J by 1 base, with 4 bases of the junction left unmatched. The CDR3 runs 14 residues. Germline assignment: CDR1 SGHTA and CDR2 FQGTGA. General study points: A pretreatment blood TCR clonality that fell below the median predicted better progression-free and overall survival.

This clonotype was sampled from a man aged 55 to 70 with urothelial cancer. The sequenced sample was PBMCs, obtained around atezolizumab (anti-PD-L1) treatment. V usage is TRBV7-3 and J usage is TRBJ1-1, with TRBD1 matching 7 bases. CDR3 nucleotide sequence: TGTGCCAGCAGCCTAGGGACAGCGAACACTGAAGCTTTCTTT. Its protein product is CASSLGTANTEAFF.